Listed below are T cell receptor beta chains from one sample, sequenced in a study of T cell repertoires in cytomegalovirus infection. Which antigens these TCRs recognize remains unknown. TCRdb re-called the reads through MiXCR, storing one row per CDR3 protein. The profile shows roughly 110,000 distinct CDR3 sequences, 10% of them singletons. Sequencing was done on a sample of PBMCs, sequenced either directly or after in vitro stimulation (not recorded which). The source of these receptors is a human donor in good health (CMV status not recorded). Some clones in this sample may be carry-over from other donors' samples. CDR3s include the opening cysteine and the closing phenylalanine or tryptophan. D genes are given only for firm matches. For some rows the clone size is stated as once, few or many, or as a class when expanded; others skip it.

J	size	D	V	length	CDR3	DNA
TRBJ2-1	many	TRBD2	TRBV5-8	17	CASSLVGLGGTYNEQFF	TGTGCCAGCAGCTTGGTGGGTCTGGGAGGGACCTACAATGAGCAGTTCTTC
TRBJ2-5	-	-	TRBV24-1	12	CATSEAEETQYF	TGTGCCACCAGTGAAGCCGAGGAGACCCAGTACTTC
TRBJ2-1	-	-	TRBV11-3	13	CASSLTPLGEQFF	TGTGCCAGCAGCTTAACCCCTCTCGGCGAGCAGTTCTTC
TRBJ2-2	-	-	TRBV6-5	22	CASSYLARSFGARYLNTGELFF	TGTGCCAGCAGTTACTTGGCCCGGTCTTTCGGGGCCCGATACTTAAACACCGGGGAGCTGTTTTTT
TRBJ2-3	many	-	TRBV11-1	14	CASSPDTATDTQYF	TGTGCCAGCAGCCCGGACACGGCCACAGATACGCAGTATTTT
TRBJ2-1	-	TRBD2	TRBV2	15	CASSLSGPRGDEQFF	TGTGCCAGCAGTCTCAGCGGTCCGCGGGGGGATGAGCAGTTCTTC
TRBJ2-1	-	-	TRBV6-6	13	CASSWTPSYEQFF	TGTGCCAGCAGTTGGACACCCTCTTATGAGCAGTTCTTC
TRBJ2-5	-	-	TRBV5-1	15	CASSKGPTGEETQYF	TGCGCCAGCAGCAAAGGACCGACAGGCGAGGAGACCCAGTACTTC
TRBJ2-2	-	-	TRBV6-2/TRBV6-3	15	CASGPGTINTGELFF	TGTGCCAGCGGACCCGGGACAATAAACACCGGGGAGCTGTTTTTT
TRBJ2-7	few	-	TRBV19	14	CASRRTGRGYEQYF	TGTGCCAGTAGACGAACCGGTCGGGGCTACGAGCAGTACTTC
TRBJ1-5	many	-	TRBV6-6	12	CASRQGIKPQHF	TGTGCCAGCAGACAGGGCATCAAGCCCCAGCATTTT
TRBJ1-6	few	-	TRBV10-3	13	CAIRSRNNSPLHF	TGTGCCATCAGGTCACGGAATAATTCACCCCTCCACTTT
TRBJ1-2	many	-	TRBV7-9	15	CASSLGRLEWYGYTF	TGTGCCAGCAGCTTAGGGCGCCTGGAGTGGTATGGCTACACCTTC
TRBJ2-3	few	-	TRBV18	15	CASSPPRPPTDTQYF	TGTGCCAGCTCACCACCTCGCCCCCCCACAGATACGCAGTATTTT
TRBJ2-4	many	TRBD2	TRBV4-3	17	CASSQTAGTLAKNIQYF	TGCGCCAGCAGCCAAACAGCGGGGACCTTGGCCAAAAACATTCAGTACTTC
TRBJ2-3	many	TRBD2	TRBV7-2	16	CASSLFSGRATDTQYF	TGTGCCAGCAGCTTGTTTAGCGGGAGGGCCACAGATACGCAGTATTTT
TRBJ2-1	-	TRBD1	TRBV11-2	14	CASSHGQGANELFF	TGTGCCAGCAGCCACGGACAGGGCGCCAATGAGCTGTTCTTC
TRBJ1-2	many	-	TRBV12-3/TRBV12-4	14	CASSLGGPVEGYTF	TGTGCCAGCAGTTTAGGGGGCCCCGTAGAGGGCTACACCTTC
TRBJ2-5	few	TRBD1	TRBV7-9	15	CASSKDRDDARLKYF	TGTGCCAGCAGCAAGGACAGGGATGATGCAAGGCTTAAGTACTTC
TRBJ2-5	-	-	TRBV3-1	15	CASSQDTRREETQYF	TGTGCCAGCAGCCAAGACACGCGACGCGAAGAGACCCAGTACTTC
TRBJ2-3	many	-	TRBV10-3	16	CAISAPSFWGGDTQYF	TGTGCCATCAGTGCTCCTAGCTTCTGGGGTGGAGATACGCAGTATTTT
TRBJ2-3	many	-	TRBV11-2	19	CASSSVGTGGWTSTDTQYF	TGTGCCAGCAGCTCGGTGGGGACGGGTGGTTGGACTAGCACAGATACGCAGTATTTT
TRBJ1-5	-	-	TRBV19	13	CASSSSWNQPQHF	TGTGCCAGTAGCTCTTCTTGGAATCAGCCCCAGCATTTT
TRBJ2-7	many	TRBD2	TRBV28	15	CASQNGLAGGNEQYF	TGTGCCAGCCAAAACGGACTAGCGGGAGGGAACGAGCAGTACTTC
TRBJ1-3	many	-	TRBV7-2	16	CASSLGVSLSGNTIYF	TGTGCCAGCAGCTTAGGCGTTTCCCTCTCTGGAAACACCATATATTTT
TRBJ2-7	few	TRBD1	TRBV6-5	13	CASSPTGLYEQYF	TGTGCCAGCAGTCCGACAGGGCTGTACGAGCAGTACTTC
TRBJ1-1	few	-	TRBV27	15	CASRLFLGANTEAFF	TGTGCCAGCCGTCTTTTTTTGGGGGCTAACACTGAAGCTTTCTTT
TRBJ1-2	-	TRBD1	TRBV25-1	14	CASRMGQGVYGYTF	TGTGCCAGCAGGATGGGACAGGGGGTATATGGCTACACCTTC
TRBJ2-3	-	TRBD2	TRBV19	14	CASSMSAGMDTQYF	TGTGCCAGTAGTATGTCAGCGGGGATGGATACGCAGTATTTT
TRBJ1-1	-	-	TRBV4-1	15	CASSQRAPRQSEAFF	TGCGCCAGCAGCCAGAGAGCACCCAGGCAATCTGAAGCTTTCTTT
TRBJ1-2	many	-	TRBV7-2	16	CASSPGPRQSGYGYTF	TGTGCCAGCAGTCCTGGACCCAGACAGTCCGGCTATGGCTACACCTTC
TRBJ2-7	many	TRBD2	TRBV12-3/TRBV12-4	15	CASSFVGGNSYEQYF	TGTGCCAGCAGTTTTGTGGGAGGGAACTCCTACGAGCAGTACTTC
TRBJ2-1	many	-	TRBV7-2	13	CASSLSGDNEQFF	TGTGCCAGCAGCCTTAGCGGAGACAATGAGCAGTTCTTC
TRBJ1-4	many	-	TRBV7-2	15	CASSFHGASGEKLFF	TGTGCCAGCAGCTTCCATGGGGCATCTGGGGAAAAACTGTTTTTT
TRBJ1-2	few	-	TRBV19	13	CASSPGTIYGYTF	TGTGCCAGTAGCCCCGGGACGATCTATGGCTACACCTTC
TRBJ2-1	few	TRBD2	TRBV27	16	CASSFFGTSGRNEQFF	TGTGCCAGCAGTTTTTTCGGGACTAGCGGGAGAAATGAGCAGTTCTTC
TRBJ2-6	few	-	TRBV6-4	13	CASSDSGANVLTF	TGTGCCAGCAGTGACTCTGGGGCCAACGTCCTGACTTTC
TRBJ1-3	many	-	TRBV5-1	15	CASSLTEVAGNTIYF	TGCGCCAGCAGCTTGACCGAGGTCGCTGGAAACACCATATATTTT
TRBJ2-7	many	-	TRBV7-6	13	CASSLGPNYEQYF	TGTGCCAGCAGCTTAGGACCGAACTACGAGCAGTACTTC
TRBJ2-1	few	TRBD2	TRBV9	17	CASSVDDGGRGYNEQFF	TGTGCCAGCAGCGTAGATGATGGCGGGAGGGGTTACAATGAGCAGTTCTTC
TRBJ2-7	many	-	TRBV30	13	CAWSREHSYEQYF	TGTGCCTGGAGTCGGGAGCATTCCTACGAGCAGTACTTC
TRBJ2-3	many	TRBD2	TRBV19	16	CASSMGGLVSTDTQYF	TGTGCCAGTAGTATGGGGGGACTAGTTAGCACAGATACGCAGTATTTT
TRBJ2-6	-	-	TRBV12-3/TRBV12-4	14	CASSWGSGANVLTF	TGTGCCAGCAGTTGGGGCTCTGGGGCCAACGTCCTGACTTTC